This note documents a single T cell receptor beta chain sequence. Its specificity is not known. The assay was immunoSEQ multiplex PCR, and TCRdb's table has in-frame clones only and misses some. Among fewer than 100,000 clones listed, 80% to 95% were seen once. CDR1 MGHRA and CDR2 YSYEKL come from the germline V gene. Between the trimmed V and J ends, which lost 0 bases and 6 bases, there was a span of 14 bases. The CDR3 has 16 residues. The data derive from a study of Tregs in tolerant kidney transplant recipients. Notes on the study in general: The small number of patients limits these findings pending further validation.

The chain links TRBV4-1 to TRBJ2-2, with no clear D. The TCR was taken from a human donor who received a combined kidney and bone marrow transplant. The sample here was CD4+ T cells from blood, taken before the transplant. Here the CDR3 DNA reads TGCGCCAGCAGCCAAGATCCGCCATCTAGTCCCGGGGAGCTGTTTTTT. Translated, it gives CASSQDPPSSPGELFF.